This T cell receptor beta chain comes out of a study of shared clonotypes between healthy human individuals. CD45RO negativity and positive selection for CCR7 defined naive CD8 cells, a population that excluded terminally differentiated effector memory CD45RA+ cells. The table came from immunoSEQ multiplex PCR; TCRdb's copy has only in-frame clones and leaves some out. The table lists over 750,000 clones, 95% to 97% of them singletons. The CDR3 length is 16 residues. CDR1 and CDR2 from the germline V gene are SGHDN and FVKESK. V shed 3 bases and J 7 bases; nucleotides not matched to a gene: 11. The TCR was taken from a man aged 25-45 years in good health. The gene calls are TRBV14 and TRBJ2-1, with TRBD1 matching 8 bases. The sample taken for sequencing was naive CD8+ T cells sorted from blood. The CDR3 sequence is CASSHDHRGRLNEQFF. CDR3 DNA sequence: TGTGCCAGCAGCCACGATCACAGGGGGAGATTAAATGAGCAGTTCTTC.